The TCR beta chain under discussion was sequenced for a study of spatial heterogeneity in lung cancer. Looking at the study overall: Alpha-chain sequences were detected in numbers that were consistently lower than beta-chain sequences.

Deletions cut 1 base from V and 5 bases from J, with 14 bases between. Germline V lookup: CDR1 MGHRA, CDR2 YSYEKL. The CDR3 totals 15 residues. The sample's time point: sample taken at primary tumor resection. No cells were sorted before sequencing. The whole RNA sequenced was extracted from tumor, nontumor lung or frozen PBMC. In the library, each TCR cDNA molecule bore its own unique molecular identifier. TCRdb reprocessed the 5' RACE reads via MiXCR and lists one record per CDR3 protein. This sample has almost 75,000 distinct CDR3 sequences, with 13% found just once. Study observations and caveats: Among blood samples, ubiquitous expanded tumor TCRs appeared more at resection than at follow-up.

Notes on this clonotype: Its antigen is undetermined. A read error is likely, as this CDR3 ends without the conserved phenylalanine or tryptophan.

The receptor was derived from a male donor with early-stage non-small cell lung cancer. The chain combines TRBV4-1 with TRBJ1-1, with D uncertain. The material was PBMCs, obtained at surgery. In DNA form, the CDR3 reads TGCGCCAGCAGCCAAGGTCAGTTGGGGAGAACTGAAGCTTTCCTT. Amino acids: CASSQGQLGRTEAFL.